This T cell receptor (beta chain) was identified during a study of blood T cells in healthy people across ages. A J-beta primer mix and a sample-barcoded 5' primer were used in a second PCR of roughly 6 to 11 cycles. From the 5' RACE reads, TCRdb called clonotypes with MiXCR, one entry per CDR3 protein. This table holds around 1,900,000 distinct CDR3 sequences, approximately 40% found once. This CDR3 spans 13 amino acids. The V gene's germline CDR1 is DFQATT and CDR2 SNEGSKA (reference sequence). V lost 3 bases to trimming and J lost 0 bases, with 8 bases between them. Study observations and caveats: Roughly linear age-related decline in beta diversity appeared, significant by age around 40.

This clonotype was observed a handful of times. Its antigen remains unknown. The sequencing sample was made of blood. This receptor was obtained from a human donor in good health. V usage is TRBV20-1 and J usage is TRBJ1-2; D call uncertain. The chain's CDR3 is CSASDSPNYGYTF. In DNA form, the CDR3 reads TGCAGTGCTAGCGATAGCCCTAACTATGGCTACACCTTC.